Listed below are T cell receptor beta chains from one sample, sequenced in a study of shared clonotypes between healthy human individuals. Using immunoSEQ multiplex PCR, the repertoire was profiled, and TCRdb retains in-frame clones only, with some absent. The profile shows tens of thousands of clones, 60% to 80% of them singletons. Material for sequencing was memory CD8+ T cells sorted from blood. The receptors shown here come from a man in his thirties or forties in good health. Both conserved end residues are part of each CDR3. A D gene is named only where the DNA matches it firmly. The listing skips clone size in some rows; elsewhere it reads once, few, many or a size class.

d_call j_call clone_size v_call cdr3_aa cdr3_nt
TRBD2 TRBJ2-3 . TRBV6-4 CASSLGLAGGTDTQYF TGTGCCAGCAGCCTCGGTTTAGCGGGAGGTACAGATACGCAGTATTTT
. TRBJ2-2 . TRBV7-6 CASSLDGSGELFF TGTGCCAGCAGCTTAGATGGCTCCGGGGAGCTGTTTTTT
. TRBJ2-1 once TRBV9 CASTVVPATYNEQFF TGTGCCAGCACCGTAGTGCCAGCCACCTACAATGAGCAGTTCTTC
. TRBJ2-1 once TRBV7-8 CASSLGLGGVNEQFF TGTGCCAGCAGCTTAGGACTAGGGGGGGTCAATGAGCAGTTCTTC
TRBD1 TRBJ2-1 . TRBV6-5 CASGTESSYNEQFF TGTGCCAGCGGGACAGAGAGTTCCTACAATGAGCAGTTCTTC
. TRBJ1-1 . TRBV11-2 CASSFSGLLNTEAFF TGTGCCAGCAGCTTCTCCGGACTGTTGAACACTGAAGCTTTCTTT
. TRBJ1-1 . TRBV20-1 CSARDFTEAFF TGCAGTGCTAGAGATTTTACTGAAGCTTTCTTT
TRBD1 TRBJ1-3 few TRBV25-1 CASSEYNRGRPGNTIYF TGTGCCAGCAGTGAATATAACAGGGGGAGGCCTGGAAACACCATATATTTT
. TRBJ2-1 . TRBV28 CATFKSGGRVTLLNEQFF TGTGCCACCTTCAAATCAGGAGGACGGGTTACCCTCCTCAATGAGCAGTTCTTC
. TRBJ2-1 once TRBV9 CASTIYPQDHEQFF TGTGCCAGCACCATTTACCCCCAGGACCATGAGCAGTTCTTC
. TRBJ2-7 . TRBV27 CASRRGYEQYF TGTGCCAGCAGGAGGGGCTACGAGCAGTACTTC
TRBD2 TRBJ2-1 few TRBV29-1 CSAGTSDYNEQFF TGCAGCGCCGGGACTAGCGACTACAATGAGCAGTTCTTC
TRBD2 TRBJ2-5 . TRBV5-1 CASSLGHLRLAGRGETQYF TGCGCCAGCAGCTTGGGTCATTTGCGGCTAGCGGGCCGTGGGGAGACCCAGTACTTC
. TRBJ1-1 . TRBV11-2 CASLLSGAFTEAFF TGTGCCAGCCTCCTAAGCGGGGCGTTTACTGAAGCTTTCTTT
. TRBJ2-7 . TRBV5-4 CASSSTRGGEQYF TGTGCCAGCAGCTCTACACGGGGAGGCGAGCAGTACTTC
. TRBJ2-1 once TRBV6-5 CASSYGYRARHNEQFF TGTGCCAGCAGTTACGGGTACAGGGCGAGACACAATGAGCAGTTCTTC
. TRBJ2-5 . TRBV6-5 CASIGRGEETQYF TGTGCCAGTATCGGTAGGGGGGAGGAGACCCAGTACTTC
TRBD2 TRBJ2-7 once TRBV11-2 CASSFTPPSGPYEQYF TGTGCCAGCAGCTTCACCCCTCCTAGCGGACCCTACGAGCAGTACTTC
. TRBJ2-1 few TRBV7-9 CASSPPGVDEQFF TGTGCCAGCAGCCCCCCGGGTGTGGATGAGCAGTTCTTC
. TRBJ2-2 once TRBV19 CASSIKVITGELFF TGTGCCAGTAGTATTAAGGTGATCACCGGGGAGCTGTTTTTT
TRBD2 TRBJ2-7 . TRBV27 CASSLRLPGLAGEYEQYF TGTGCCAGCAGTTTAAGGCTCCCGGGACTAGCGGGAGAATACGAGCAGTACTTC
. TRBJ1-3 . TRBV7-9 CASSLVPPGRFAYGNTIYF TGTGCCAGCAGCTTAGTTCCTCCGGGCCGCTTCGCGTATGGAAACACCATATATTTT
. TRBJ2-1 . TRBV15 CATSRGLGGVEQFF TGTGCCACCAGCAGAGGCCTCGGAGGGGTTGAGCAGTTCTTC
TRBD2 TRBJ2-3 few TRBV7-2 CASSFLGRSTDTQYF TGTGCCAGCAGCTTCCTCGGGAGGAGCACAGATACGCAGTATTTT
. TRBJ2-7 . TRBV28 CASIKGATYEQYF TGTGCCAGCATCAAAGGAGCCACCTACGAGCAGTACTTC
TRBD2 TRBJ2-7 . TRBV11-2 CASSSRTSGSVYEQYF TGTGCCAGCAGCTCGCGGACTAGCGGGAGTGTGTACGAGCAGTACTTC
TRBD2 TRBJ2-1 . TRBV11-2 CASSLTGTSVYNEQFF TGTGCCAGCAGCTTAACCGGGACTAGCGTCTACAATGAGCAGTTCTTC
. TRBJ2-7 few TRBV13 CASSFLTYEQYF TGTGCCAGCAGCTTCTTGACCTACGAGCAGTACTTC
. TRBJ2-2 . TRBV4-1 CASSQSWAANTGELFF TGCGCCAGCAGCCAATCTTGGGCAGCGAACACCGGGGAGCTGTTTTTT
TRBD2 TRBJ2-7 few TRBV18 CASSLSGTSLYEQYF TGTGCCAGCTCCCTGAGCGGGACTAGCTTATACGAGCAGTACTTC
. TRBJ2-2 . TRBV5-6 CASSSDGVGANTGELFF TGTGCCAGCAGCTCTGACGGCGTGGGAGCGAACACCGGGGAGCTGTTTTTT
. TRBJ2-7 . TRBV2 CASSPVAGRGGEQYF TGTGCCAGCAGTCCCGTCGCCGGGAGAGGAGGAGAGCAGTACTTC
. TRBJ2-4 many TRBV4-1 CASSQEVGGSRNIQYF TGCGCCAGCAGCCAAGAAGTAGGTGGCTCCAGGAACATTCAGTACTTC
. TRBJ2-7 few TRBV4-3 CASSQSGEGYEQYF TGCGCCAGCAGCCAATCGGGTGAAGGCTACGAGCAGTACTTC
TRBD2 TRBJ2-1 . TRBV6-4 CASSLLAGGSNEQFF TGTGCCAGCAGCTTACTAGCGGGAGGTTCAAATGAGCAGTTCTTC
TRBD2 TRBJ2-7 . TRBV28 CAASGSGYEQYF TGTGCGGCTAGCGGGAGTGGGTACGAGCAGTACTTC
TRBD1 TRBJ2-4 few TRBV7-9 CASSPGTGGALYIQYF TGTGCCAGCAGCCCCGGGACAGGGGGCGCGTTGTACATTCAGTACTTC
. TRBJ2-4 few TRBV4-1 CASSQIGEKNIQYF TGCGCCAGCAGCCAAATAGGGGAAAAAAACATTCAGTACTTC
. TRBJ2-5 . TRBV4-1 CASSQDAGRQETQYF TGCGCCAGCAGCCAAGATGCGGGACGGCAAGAGACCCAGTACTTC
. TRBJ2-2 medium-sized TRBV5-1 CASSLSFPDTGELFF TGCGCCAGCAGCTTGTCTTTTCCGGACACCGGGGAGCTGTTTTTT
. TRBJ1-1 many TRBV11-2 CASSLQGRTEAFF TGTGCCAGCAGCTTACAGGGACGGACTGAAGCTTTCTTT
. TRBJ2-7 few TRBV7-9 CASSPSGYEQYF TGTGCCAGCAGCCCCAGCGGCTACGAGCAGTACTTC
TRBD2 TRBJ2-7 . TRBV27 CASSFGGGNEQYF TGTGCCAGCAGTTTTGGGGGAGGGAACGAGCAGTACTTC